The 29 T cell receptor beta chains below come from one sample, sequenced in a study of CXCR3-negative and CXCR3-positive naive CD8 T cells. The TRB cDNA libraries were prepared by 5' RACE with UMI labels. From its re-call of the 5' RACE reads, TCRdb lists each CDR3 protein once, without DNA. This sample's table has 20,000 to 30,000 distinct CDR3 sequences. Sequenced sample: naive CXCR3- CD8+ T cells from blood. This sample's subset: CD45RO-CCR7+CD27+CD95- naive CD8+ T cells lacking CXCR3 (TNR3-). All receptors derive from a human donor in good health. Some clones in this sample may be carry-over from other donors' samples.

The rearrangement uses TRBV7-8 and TRBJ2-2; TCRdb outputs TRBD1, but without DNA this stays unchecked. Germline CDR1 and CDR2: SGHVS and FQNEAQ. The length of the CDR3 is 14 residues. CDR3 region: CASSLTGRTGELFF.

The chain employs TRBV7-3 and TRBJ2-3; TCRdb's assignment of TRBD2 cannot be checked, as there is no DNA. Looked up from germline, CDR1 is SGHTA and CDR2 is FQGTGA. The CDR3 sequence is 16 residues long. The CDR3: CASSTWTSGGPDTQYF.

The rearrangement uses TRBV27 and TRBJ2-1. This CDR3 has 15 amino acids. CDR1 is MNHEY and CDR2 is SMNVEV in the germline V gene (reference sequence). This CDR3 reads CASSLSGSSYNEQFF.

This rearrangement joins TRBV29-1 to TRBJ1-5; the D call from TCRdb, TRBD1, cannot be confirmed without DNA. CDR3 length equals 13 residues. The V gene's germline CDR1 is SQVTM and CDR2 ANQGSEA. The CDR3 here is CSVLSGAGQPQHF.

The genes are TRBV3-1 and TRBJ2-2; TCRdb's D gene call, TRBD2, goes unchecked for lack of DNA. The CDR3 runs 15 residues. CDR1 and CDR2 (germline): LGHDT, YNNKEL (reference sequence). Here the CDR3 reads CASSQVAGFVGELFF.

This chain joins TRBV6-5 and TRBJ2-1; the TCRdb D gene call, TRBD2, has no DNA to confirm it. The CDR3 is 18 amino acids. CDR1 is MNHEY, CDR2 SVGAGI, per germline. The CDR3: CASSLTLAGAPSYNEQFF.

Measured by frequency, this clonotype is medium-sized. V is TRBV6-2 or TRBV6-3 and J is TRBJ1-1. The CDR3 runs to 11 residues. Looked up from germline, CDR1 is MNHEY and CDR2 is SVGEGT. CDR3 sequence reads: CASAWNTEAFF.

The genes are TRBV7-9 and TRBJ2-3. In germline, CDR1 is SEHNR, CDR2 FQNEAQ (reference sequence). The CDR3 runs 14 residues. This chain's CDR3 is CASSLALSGPTQYF.

The chain carries TRBV12-3 or TRBV12-4 and TRBJ2-3; TCRdb returns TRBD2, unconfirmable since there is no DNA. This CDR3 region has 16 residues. CDR3 residues: CASSPPLAGGTDTQYF.

The chain is built from TRBV29-1 and TRBJ2-3; absent DNA, TCRdb's TRBD1 call cannot be checked. Germline CDR1 SQVTM, CDR2 ANQGSEA. The CDR3 is 15 amino acids. The CDR3 region is CSAPSPGHGTDTQYF.

The chain is built from TRBV2 and TRBJ2-6. Germline V gene data show CDR1 as SNHLY and CDR2 as FYNNEI. This CDR3 is 13 amino acids long. This CDR3 is CASFGSGANVLTF.

CDR3 in amino acids: CASGQGISYEQYF. The V call is TRBV6-2 or TRBV6-3, the J call TRBJ2-7; TCRdb's D gene call, TRBD1, goes unchecked for lack of DNA. CDR1 and CDR2 from the germline V gene are MNHEY and SVGEGT. There are 13 residues in the CDR3.

The chain links TRBV6-6 to TRBJ2-2. The V gene's germline CDR1 is MNHNY and CDR2 SVGAGI (reference sequence). This CDR3 spans 11 amino acids. The CDR3 protein is CASSTTGELFF.

The chain carries TRBV5-1 and TRBJ1-4. The CDR3 totals 16 residues. Germline loops: CDR1 SGHRS, CDR2 YFSETQ. CDR3 loop: CASSVQGPPINEKLFF.

The rearrangement links TRBV29-1 to TRBJ1-2; absent DNA, TCRdb's TRBD1 call cannot be checked. The CDR3 length is 13 residues. Germline values: CDR1 SQVTM, CDR2 ANQGSEA. CDR3 amino acids: CSVEAQGNYGYTF.

The V gene is TRBV27, the J gene TRBJ2-3; the D call from TCRdb, TRBD2, cannot be confirmed without DNA. Per germline, CDR1 MNHEY and CDR2 SMNVEV (reference sequence). The CDR3 is made up of 17 amino acids. CDR3 region: CASSFELAGEGTDTQYF.

The chain uses TRBV6-2 or TRBV6-3 and TRBJ2-3; the TRBD1 assignment by TCRdb is unverifiable without DNA. This CDR3 has 16 amino acids. Germline CDR1 and CDR2: MNHEY and SVGEGT. The CDR3 reads CASSYYRGQEADTQYF.

The rearrangement joins TRBV14 to TRBJ2-7; TCRdb proposes TRBD1, but this gene call is untestable without DNA. Germline CDR1 SGHDN, CDR2 FVKESK. The CDR3 has 15 amino acids. The CDR3 loop is CASSQRQGYTYEQYF.

The chain links TRBV7-7 to TRBJ2-6. CDR1 and CDR2 from the germline V gene are SSHAT and FNYEAQ (reference sequence). This CDR3 spans 15 amino acids. This CDR3 reads CASSLVDSGANVLTF. Supplemented by reference TRBV7-7 and TRBJ2-6, the full variable domain reads GAGVSQSPRYKVTKRGQDVTLRCDPISSHATLYWYQQALGQGPEFLTYFNYEAQPDKSGLPSDRFSAERPEGSISTLTIQRTEQRDSAMYRCASSLVDSGANVLTFGAGSRLTVL.

The V gene is TRBV29-1, the J gene TRBJ2-3; absent DNA, TCRdb's TRBD2 call cannot be checked. Germline CDR1 is SQVTM and CDR2 is ANQGSEA. The CDR3 is 14 amino acids. CDR3: CSVAERGDTDTQYF.

The chain links TRBV4-3 to TRBJ2-7. CDR1 and CDR2 (germline): LGHNA, YSLEER. This CDR3 is built from 13 residues. The CDR3 reads CASSQAIAYEQYF.

The chain links TRBV10-2 to TRBJ2-3; TCRdb's assignment of TRBD1 cannot be checked, as there is no DNA. The CDR3 consists of 16 residues. Germline-derived CDR1 and CDR2 are WSHSY and SAAADI. CDR3: CASSERGGGDTDTQYF.

This sequence joins TRBV13 and TRBJ2-3; the D gene TCRdb calls, TRBD2, cannot be checked with no DNA. Germline-derived CDR1 and CDR2 are PRHDT and FYEKMQ (reference sequence). This CDR3 comprises 14 residues. This chain's CDR3 is CASSLGTSDDTQYF.

J is TRBJ1-1 and V is TRBV27. The CDR3 has 12 amino acids. Germline CDR1 reads MNHEY; CDR2 reads SMNVEV (reference sequence). The CDR3 here is CASSPDYTEAFF.

The gene calls are TRBV20-1 and TRBJ2-7; as DNA is missing, the TRBD2 call by TCRdb cannot be tested. Germline CDR1 and CDR2: DFQATT and SNEGSKA (reference sequence). The CDR3 consists of 14 residues. CDR3 residues: CSARDLEGNYEQYF.

The chain joins TRBV5-1 to TRBJ2-1; the TRBD1 assignment by TCRdb is unverifiable without DNA. This CDR3 is built from 14 residues. The germline V gene encodes CDR1 SGHRS and CDR2 YFSETQ. The CDR3 loop is CASSFRDRGGEQFF.

The CDR3 region is CASSSTGVDEQFF. The chain links TRBV7-3 to TRBJ2-1; TCRdb designates TRBD1, a call that cannot be tested without DNA. The length of the CDR3 is 13 residues. Looked up from germline, CDR1 is SGHTA and CDR2 is FQGTGA.

The chain employs TRBV7-2 and TRBJ2-7. The CDR3 is 15 amino acids. Germline CDR1 SGHTA, CDR2 FQGNSA. CDR3: CASSLTPQSSYEQYF.

The chain uses TRBV7-9 and TRBJ2-1. CDR1 is SEHNR, CDR2 FQNEAQ, per germline (reference sequence). The CDR3 spans 15 residues. The CDR3 loop reads CASSLEDLPVNEQFF.